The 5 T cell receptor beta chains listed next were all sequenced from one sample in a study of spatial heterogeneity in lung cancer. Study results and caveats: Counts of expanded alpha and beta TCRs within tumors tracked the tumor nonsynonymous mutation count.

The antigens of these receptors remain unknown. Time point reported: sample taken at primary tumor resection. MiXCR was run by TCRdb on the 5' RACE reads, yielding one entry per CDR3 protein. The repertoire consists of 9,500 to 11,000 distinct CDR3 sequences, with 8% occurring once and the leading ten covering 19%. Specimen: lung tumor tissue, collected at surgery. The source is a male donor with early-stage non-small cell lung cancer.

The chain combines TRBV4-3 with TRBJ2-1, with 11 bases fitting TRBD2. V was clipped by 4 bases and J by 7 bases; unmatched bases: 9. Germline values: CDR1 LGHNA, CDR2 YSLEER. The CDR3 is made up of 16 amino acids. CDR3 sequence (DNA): TGCGCCAGCAGCCTCCATAGCGGGGGGGCGCGGAATGAGCAGTTCTTC. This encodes CASSLHSGGARNEQFF.

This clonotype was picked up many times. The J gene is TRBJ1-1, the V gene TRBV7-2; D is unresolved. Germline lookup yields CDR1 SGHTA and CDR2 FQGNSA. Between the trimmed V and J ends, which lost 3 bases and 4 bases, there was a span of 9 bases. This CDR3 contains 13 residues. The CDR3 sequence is CASSFRESTEAFF. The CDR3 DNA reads TGTGCCAGCAGCTTCCGGGAGAGCACTGAAGCTTTCTTT. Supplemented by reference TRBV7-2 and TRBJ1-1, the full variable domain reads GAGVSQSPSNKVTEKGKDVELRCDPISGHTALYWYRQSLGQGLEFLIYFQGNSAPDKSGLPSDRFSAERTGGSVSTLTIQRTQQEDSAVYLCASSFRESTEAFFGQGTRLTVV.

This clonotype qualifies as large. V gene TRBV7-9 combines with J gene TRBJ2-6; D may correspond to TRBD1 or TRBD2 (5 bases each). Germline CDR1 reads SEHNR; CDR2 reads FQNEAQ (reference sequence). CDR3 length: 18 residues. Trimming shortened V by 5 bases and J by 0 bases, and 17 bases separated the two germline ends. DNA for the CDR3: TGTGCCAGCAGCCCGGCCAGAGGGGTCAGCTCTGGGGCCAACGTCCTGACTTTC. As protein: CASSPARGVSSGANVLTF.

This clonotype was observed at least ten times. This chain's CDR3 is CASTASGSTDTQYF. The CDR3 DNA sequence: TGTGCCAGCACGGCTAGCGGGAGCACAGATACGCAGTATTTT. This chain joins TRBV9 and TRBJ2-3; 8 bases line up with TRBD2. Germline CDR1 reads SGDLS; CDR2 reads YYNGEE. The CDR3 length is 14 residues. With 6 bases clipped from V and 0 bases from J, the junction kept 3 bases outside the gene matches.

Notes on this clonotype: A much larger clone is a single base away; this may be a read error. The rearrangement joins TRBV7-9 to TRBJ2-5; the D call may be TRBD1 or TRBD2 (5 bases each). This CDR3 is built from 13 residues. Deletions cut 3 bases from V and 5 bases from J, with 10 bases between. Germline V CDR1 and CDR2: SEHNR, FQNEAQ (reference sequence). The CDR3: CASSFLGTETQYF. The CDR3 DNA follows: TGTGCCAGCAGCTTTCTGGGGACGGAGACCCAGTACTTC.